A single sample is the source of the 26 T cell receptor beta chains below, sequenced in a study of early T cells in non-severe SARS-CoV-2 infection. TCRdb re-called the 5' RACE reads through MiXCR, storing one row per CDR3 protein. The table has some 80,000 distinct CDR3 sequences, approximately 12% seen once; the top ten hold about 3%. The sequenced sample consisted of whole blood. The receptors originated from an adult who was a healthcare worker with PCR-confirmed SARS-CoV-2 infection or an uninfected control (not recorded which).

This clonotype showed up many times. This chain joins TRBV6-1 and TRBJ1-5; D is possibly TRBD1 (5 bases). CDR1 and CDR2 (germline): MNHNS, SASEGT. V was pared by 6 bases and J by 3 bases, with 9 bases between. The CDR3 length is 13 residues. CDR3 bases: TGTGCCAGCAGCCTGACAGTCAATCAGCCCCAGCATTTT. Its protein is CASSLTVNQPQHF.

This clonotype has only a few counts. This sequence joins TRBV24-1 and TRBJ2-6; unclear D gene. V was cut by 2 bases and J by 0 bases, with 7 bases left in between. Germline V gives CDR1 KGHDR, CDR2 SFDVKD. The CDR3 contains 16 residues. The CDR3 DNA is TGTGCCACCAGTGATTACAGCTCCTCTGGGGCCAACGTCCTGACTTTC. This gives the protein CATSDYSSSGANVLTF.

The chain has TRBV28 and TRBJ2-7; D is ambiguous. This CDR3 comprises 13 residues. The germline V and J ends were trimmed by 6 bases and 7 bases, with 16 bases remaining between them. Germline V gene data show CDR1 as MDHEN and CDR2 as SYDVKM. The CDR3 DNA is TGTGCCAGCAGCCCGACGGGCATACGGGAGCAGTACTTC. It translates to CASSPTGIREQYF.

This clonotype has just a few counts. The chain carries TRBV20-1 and TRBJ2-3, with TRBD2 matching 12 bases. The junction had 7 bases not matched to a gene; V was cut back by 3 bases and J by 6 bases. Looked up from germline, CDR1 is DFQATT and CDR2 is SNEGSKA (reference sequence). The CDR3 covers 15 residues. The CDR3 is CSASVGTSGFDTQYF. CDR3 bases: TGCAGTGCTAGTGTAGGGACTAGCGGGTTTGATACGCAGTATTTT.

The gene calls are TRBV28 and TRBJ2-5; a possible D gene is TRBD2 (5 bases). V was clipped by 6 bases and J by 5 bases, with 13 bases between them. This CDR3 spans 13 amino acids. Germline V gives CDR1 MDHEN, CDR2 SYDVKM. CDR3 region: CASSFGNMETQYF. CDR3 bases: TGTGCCAGCAGCTTCGGGAATATGGAGACCCAGTACTTC.

The chain joins TRBV20-1 to TRBJ2-7, with 7 bases that match TRBD2. J lost 7 bases, V lost 4 bases, and 13 bases had no gene match. The germline V gene encodes CDR1 DFQATT and CDR2 SNEGSKA (reference sequence). This CDR3 comprises 14 residues. CDR3 DNA: TGCAGTGCTAACACATTGGGGACTACGGAGGAGCAGTACTTC. This codes for CSANTLGTTEEQYF.

A note on this clonotype: This could be a read error, since a much larger clone is one nucleotide away. J is TRBJ2-3 and V is TRBV7-2, with D unclear. This CDR3 contains 11 residues. The V gene's germline CDR1 is SGHTA and CDR2 FQGNSA. Trimming pared 3 bases from V and 5 bases from J, leaving 3 bases between. The CDR3 coding sequence is TGTGCCAGCAGCTTTGTAGATACGCAGTATTTT. This sequence encodes CASSFVDTQYF.

This clonotype was observed many times. The chain couples TRBV12-3 or TRBV12-4 to TRBJ2-7; TRBD2 is a possible D gene (6 bases). The CDR3 totals 12 residues. V was cut by 6 bases and J by 7 bases, with 13 bases left in between. The CDR3 DNA follows: TGTGCCAGCAGCCGGCCCGGAGGGGAGCAGTACTTC. It translates to CASSRPGGEQYF.

The chain links TRBV7-9 to TRBJ2-7; 7 bases are shared with TRBD1. The ends lost 4 bases at V and 2 bases at J; junction bases unmatched: 5. This CDR3 has 14 amino acids. Germline V gene lookup returns CDR1 SEHNR and CDR2 FQNEAQ (reference sequence). CDR3 sequence reads: CASSSWTGAYEQYF. The CDR3 DNA is TGTGCCAGCAGCTCCTGGACAGGAGCCTACGAGCAGTACTTC.

This clonotype was seen at least ten times. The chain links TRBV20-1 to TRBJ2-7; TRBD1 might be the D (6 bases). V lost 5 bases and J 2 bases, leaving 10 bases between the germline ends. The CDR3 sequence is 12 residues long. Germline-derived CDR1 and CDR2 are DFQATT and SNEGSKA (reference sequence). CDR3 sequence: CSARPGAYEQYF. The CDR3 coding sequence is TGCAGTGCTCGCCCAGGGGCCTACGAGCAGTACTTC.

The chain carries TRBV27 and TRBJ2-5; 8 bases are shared with TRBD1. This CDR3 spans 14 amino acids. Germline loops: CDR1 MNHEY, CDR2 SMNVEV (reference sequence). J gave up 4 bases and V 3 bases, and 4 bases lay outside the gene matches. CDR3 sequence: CASSFRQGTETQYF. CDR3 DNA: TGTGCCAGCAGTTTTCGACAGGGGACAGAGACCCAGTACTTC.

This chain uses TRBV12-3 or TRBV12-4 with TRBJ2-2; D remains ambiguous. This CDR3 region has 14 residues. With 3 bases removed from V and 2 bases from J, the gap between germline ends came to 7 bases. CDR3 nucleotides: TGTGCCAGCAGTTTGAGACCTAACACCGGGGAGCTGTTTTTT. It encodes CASSLRPNTGELFF.

This chain uses TRBV4-1 with TRBJ2-1, with 9 bases lining up with TRBD2. The V and J ends lost 3 bases and 4 bases, in that order; junction bases with no gene match: 13. This CDR3 is 18 amino acids long. Germline CDR1 MGHRA, CDR2 YSYEKL. CDR3 nucleotides: TGCGCCAGCAGCCAGGACCGCTTTGGACTAGCGCTTTACAATGAGCAGTTCTTC. This translates into CASSQDRFGLALYNEQFF.

This clonotype was observed many times. The chain carries TRBV7-6 and TRBJ2-5; tentative D call: TRBD1 (5 bases). The germline V and J ends were trimmed by 5 bases and 7 bases, with 23 bases remaining between them. The CDR3 sequence is 16 residues long. CDR1 is SGHVS and CDR2 is FNYEAQ in the germline V gene. The CDR3 loop is CASSPGNSSPQGTQYF. CDR3 DNA sequence: TGTGCCAGCAGCCCTGGGAATAGCAGCCCTCAGGGGACCCAGTACTTC.

In this sample, this clonotype turned up a few times. The rearrangement links TRBV2 to TRBJ2-7; tentatively, D is TRBD2 (5 bases). This CDR3 has 12 residues. CDR1 is SNHLY and CDR2 is FYNNEI in the germline V gene. Trimming removed 6 bases from V and 2 bases from J, with 8 bases in between. In DNA, the CDR3 is TGTGCCAGCAGCGGGGAGACCTACGAGCAGTACTTC. This codes for CASSGETYEQYF.

This clonotype has just a few counts. This chain links TRBV4-1 with TRBJ2-3, with D tentatively TRBD1 (5 bases). The V and J ends lost 3 bases and 4 bases respectively, with 11 bases between them. Looked up from germline, CDR1 is MGHRA and CDR2 is YSYEKL. This CDR3 contains 14 residues. CDR3 in amino acids: CASSQGHSADTQYF. CDR3 nucleotides: TGCGCCAGCAGCCAGGGGCACAGCGCAGATACGCAGTATTTT.

The chain carries TRBV9 and TRBJ2-1; TRBD2 agrees at 10 bases. Germline assignment: CDR1 SGDLS and CDR2 YYNGEE. This CDR3 has 17 residues. Trimming removed 3 bases from V and 7 bases from J; junction bases left unmatched: 13. The CDR3 is CASSAALASGSRNEQFF. DNA of the CDR3: TGTGCCAGCAGCGCGGCTTTGGCTAGCGGGAGCCGGAATGAGCAGTTCTTC.

This clonotype was observed a handful of times. The J gene is TRBJ2-1, the V gene TRBV28; 8 nucleotides align to TRBD2. This CDR3 has 14 amino acids. Germline CDR1 and CDR2: MDHEN and SYDVKM. Unmatched junction bases numbered 2, after V lost 2 bases and J lost 5 bases. CDR3 in amino acids: CASSLLAGNNEQFF. The CDR3 nucleotides are TGTGCCAGCAGTTTACTAGCGGGTAACAATGAGCAGTTCTTC.

V is TRBV9 and J is TRBJ1-1; 9 nucleotides match TRBD1. The V gene's germline CDR1 is SGDLS and CDR2 YYNGEE. The CDR3 totals 14 residues. J lost 1 base, V lost 2 bases, and 0 bases had no gene match. For the CDR3, the DNA is TGTGCCAGCAGCGTGGGACAGGGGAACACTGAAGCTTTCTTT. It specifies CASSVGQGNTEAFF.

Only a few counts were recorded for this clonotype. The chain has TRBV28 and TRBJ2-3; TRBD2 matches 14 bases. Germline lookup yields CDR1 MDHEN and CDR2 SYDVKM. CDR3 length: 14 amino acids. V lost 8 bases to trimming and J lost 4 bases; unmatched junction nucleotides: 2. CDR3 in DNA: TGTGCCAGCGGGACTAGCGGGAGCGCAGATACGCAGTATTTT. Protein product: CASGTSGSADTQYF.

V is TRBV7-2 and J is TRBJ2-1, with 9 positions matching TRBD2. V lost 5 bases to trimming and J lost 5 bases; unmatched junction nucleotides: 4. There are 14 residues in the CDR3. Germline V gene lookup returns CDR1 SGHTA and CDR2 FQGNSA. CDR3 amino acids: CASSPWTSDNEQFF. The CDR3 DNA reads TGTGCCAGCAGCCCCTGGACTAGCGACAATGAGCAGTTCTTC.

This clonotype was found a few times. V gene TRBV7-9 combines with J gene TRBJ1-1; 9 bases map to TRBD1. V was clipped by 4 bases and J by 0 bases; unmatched bases: 6. The germline V gene encodes CDR1 SEHNR and CDR2 FQNEAQ (reference sequence). The CDR3 contains 16 residues. The CDR3 sequence: CASSWGQGVLNTEAFF. CDR3 nucleotide sequence: TGTGCCAGCAGCTGGGGACAGGGTGTACTGAACACTGAAGCTTTCTTT.

The V and J genes are TRBV14 and TRBJ2-2, with unresolved D. The V and J ends lost 3 bases and 1 base respectively, with 6 bases between them. The CDR3 spans 14 residues. The germline CDR1 and CDR2 sequences are SGHDN and FVKESK. The CDR3 spells CASSQAGNTGELFF. In DNA, the CDR3 is TGTGCCAGCAGCCAGGCTGGGAACACCGGGGAGCTGTTTTTT.

This clonotype was observed a handful of times. This chain uses TRBV6-2 or TRBV6-3 with TRBJ2-7, with D tentatively TRBD1 or TRBD2 (5 bases each). Trimming pared 2 bases from V and 3 bases from J, leaving 11 bases between. Germline V gene data show CDR1 as MNHEY and CDR2 as SVGEGT. CDR3 size: 14 residues. CDR3 protein: CASSYGDGVYEQYF. The CDR3 nucleotides read TGTGCCAGCAGTTACGGGGACGGGGTCTACGAGCAGTACTTC.

This clonotype has a count of ten or more. DNA for the CDR3: TGTGCCAGCAGCCAGGGCCTACAGACCCCTAATGAAAAACTGTTTTTT. As protein: CASSQGLQTPNEKLFF. The V gene is TRBV7-9, the J gene TRBJ1-4; D perhaps matches TRBD1 (5 bases). V was shortened by 5 bases and J by 3 bases, with 16 bases between the two germline ends. There are 16 residues in the CDR3. Per the germline V gene, CDR1 is SEHNR and CDR2 is FQNEAQ (reference sequence). Filled out from reference TRBV7-9 and TRBJ1-4, the complete variable domain reads DTGVSQNPRHKITKRGQNVTFRCDPISEHNRLYWYRQTLGQGPEFLTYFQNEAQLEKSRLLSDRFSAERPKGSFSTLEIQRTEQGDSAMYLCASSQGLQTPNEKLFFGSGTQLSVL.

The chain employs TRBV5-1 and TRBJ2-5; D unclear. CDR3 length: 13 amino acids. Deletions cut 2 bases from V and 1 base from J, with 6 bases between. The germline V gene has CDR1 SGHRS and CDR2 YFSETQ. CDR3 protein: CASSFGPQETQYF. CDR3 DNA sequence: TGCGCCAGCAGCTTCGGGCCCCAAGAGACCCAGTACTTC.